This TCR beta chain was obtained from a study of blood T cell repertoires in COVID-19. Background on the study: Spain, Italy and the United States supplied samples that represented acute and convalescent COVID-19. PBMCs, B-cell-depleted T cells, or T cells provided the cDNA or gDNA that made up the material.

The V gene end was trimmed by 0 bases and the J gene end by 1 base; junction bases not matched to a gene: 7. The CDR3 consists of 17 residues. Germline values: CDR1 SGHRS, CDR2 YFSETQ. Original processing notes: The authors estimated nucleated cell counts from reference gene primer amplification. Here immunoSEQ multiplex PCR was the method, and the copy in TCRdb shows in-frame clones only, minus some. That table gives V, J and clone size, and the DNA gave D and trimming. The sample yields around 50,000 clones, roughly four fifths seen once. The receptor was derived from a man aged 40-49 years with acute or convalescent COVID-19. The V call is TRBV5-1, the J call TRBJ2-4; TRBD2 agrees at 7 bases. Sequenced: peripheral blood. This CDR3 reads CASSLDGTGGAKNIQYF. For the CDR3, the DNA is TGCGCCAGCAGCTTGGATGGTACCGGGGGGGCCAAAAACATTCAGTACTTC.